This entry lists 17 T cell receptor beta chains sequenced from one sample in a study of shared T cell receptors in the human thymus. Measured with immunoSEQ multiplex PCR; TCRdb has only the in-frame clones, and not every one. Of hundreds of thousands of clones in the sample, 95% were seen once. The material sequenced was thymocytes. Every receptor here comes from a human donor.

This clone is a singleton in its sample. V is TRBV30 and J is TRBJ2-1; the D is unclear. V was pared by 0 bases and J by 5 bases, with 5 bases between. Germline V CDR1 and CDR2: GTSNPN, SVGIG (reference sequence). This CDR3 contains 12 residues. The CDR3 region has the DNA TGTGCCTGGAGTGTACGGGACAATGAGCAGTTCTTC. This codes for CAWSVRDNEQFF. Variable domain in full (rest from reference TRBV30 and TRBJ2-1): SQTIHQWPATLVQPVGSPLSLECTVEGTSNPNLYWYRQAAGRGLQLLFYSVGIGQISSEVPQNLSASRPQDRQFILSSKKLLLSDSGFYLCAWSVRDNEQFFGPGTRLTVL.

The chain uses TRBV9 and TRBJ1-1, with D possibly being TRBD1 (6 bases). The CDR3 is 20 amino acids. Germline V gives CDR1 SGDLS, CDR2 YYNGEE. Trimming left V 4 bases short and J 3 bases short, with 31 bases between. CDR3: CASSIHRDKQSSSPYTEAFF. DNA for the CDR3: TGTGCCAGCAGCATACACCGGGACAAGCAATCCAGTTCTCCTTACACTGAAGCTTTCTTT.

V usage is TRBV28 and J usage is TRBJ2-2, with D perhaps TRBD1 or TRBD2 (6 bases each). V was cut by 5 bases and J by 6 bases, with 19 bases left in between. The CDR3 contains 16 residues. In germline, CDR1 is MDHEN, CDR2 SYDVKM. CDR3: CASSPRTAPGAGELFF. CDR3 DNA sequence: TGTGCCAGCAGTCCCCGGACAGCCCCGGGGGCCGGGGAGCTGTTTTTT.

The CDR3 bases are TGTGCTAGTGGTTTCGGACTAGCGGGTGGGAATGAGCAGTTCTTC. This sequence encodes CASGFGLAGGNEQFF. The chain carries TRBV12-5 and TRBJ2-1; 11 positions agree with TRBD2. The CDR3 is 15 amino acids. Germline trimming cut 3 bases from V and 7 bases from J; bases unmatched to any gene: 5. Per the germline V gene, CDR1 is LGHNT and CDR2 is FRNRAP.

The chain recombines TRBV7-8 with TRBJ1-5; possibly TRBD1 for D (6 bases). The CDR3 is made up of 16 amino acids. Trimming pared 1 base from V and 2 bases from J, leaving 12 bases between. CDR1 and CDR2 from the germline V gene are SGHVS and FQNEAQ. CDR3 region: CASSLGLDRRNQPQHF. The CDR3, as DNA: TGTGCCAGCAGCTTAGGTCTAGACAGGCGCAATCAGCCCCAGCATTTT.

The chain employs TRBV27 and TRBJ1-1, with D possibly matching TRBD1 (6 bases). V lost 5 bases and J 1 base, leaving 17 bases between the germline ends. Germline V gives CDR1 MNHEY, CDR2 SMNVEV (reference sequence). The CDR3 length is 16 residues. In DNA, the CDR3 is TGTGCCAGCAGTGAAACCCCCGGGGGCCCGAACACTGAAGCTTTCTTT. Amino acids: CASSETPGGPNTEAFF.

The V gene is TRBV29-1, the J gene TRBJ2-7; D is unresolved. CDR3 length: 11 residues. Deletions cut 2 bases from V and 6 bases from J, with 8 bases between. In germline, CDR1 is SQVTM, CDR2 ANQGSEA. CDR3 amino acids: CSVELAAEQYF. The CDR3 DNA follows: TGCAGCGTTGAATTGGCCGCCGAGCAGTACTTC.

This chain connects TRBV6-4 to TRBJ2-1; 7 bases align to TRBD2. V shed 0 bases and J 2 bases; nucleotides not matched to a gene: 7. The CDR3 is 17 amino acids. CDR1 and CDR2 from the germline V gene are MRHNA and SNTAGT. This chain's CDR3 is CASSDSVGREPYNEQFF. Written as DNA, the CDR3 is TGTGCCAGCAGTGACTCGGTGGGGCGGGAGCCCTACAATGAGCAGTTCTTC.

V is TRBV5-1 and J is TRBJ2-5, with a possible D match to TRBD2 (5 bases). Trimming took 2 bases from V and 5 from J, leaving 22 bases between them. The CDR3 runs 17 residues. The germline V gene has CDR1 SGHRS and CDR2 YFSETQ. CDR3 nucleotide sequence: TGCGCCAGCAGCTTTGGGTCCCCGGACTTCCCCGACGAGACCCAGTACTTC. Its translation: CASSFGSPDFPDETQYF. The variable domain in full, with the rest retrieved from reference TRBV5-1 and TRBJ2-5, is KAGVTQTPRYLIKTRGQQVTLSCSPISGHRSVSWYQQTPGQGLQFLFEYFSETQRNKGNFPGRFSGRQFSNSRSEMNVSTLELGDSALYLCASSFGSPDFPDETQYFGPGTRLLVL.

The CDR3 DNA sequence: TGTGCCAGCAGACGCGCGGGGTCCCAATCCTACAATGAGCAGTTCTTC. This codes for CASRRAGSQSYNEQFF. This chain uses TRBV7-2 with TRBJ2-1; weak D call: TRBD2 (6 bases). This CDR3 spans 16 amino acids. Trimming shortened V by 6 bases and J by 1 base, and 16 bases separated the two germline ends. Germline CDR1 is SGHTA and CDR2 is FQGNSA.

The rearrangement links TRBV2 to TRBJ1-2; weak D call: TRBD1 (5 bases). This CDR3 is 19 amino acids long. Trimming shortened V by 4 bases and J by 3 bases, and 27 bases separated the two germline ends. In germline, CDR1 is SNHLY, CDR2 FYNNEI. CDR3 nucleotide sequence: TGTGCCAGCAGTGCAGACCTTTCAGTCCGGGGCTCGCTGGACTATGGCTACACCTTC. Translating it yields CASSADLSVRGSLDYGYTF.

This chain uses TRBV19 with TRBJ2-3; the match to TRBD1 covers 11 bases. The CDR3 extends over 11 amino acids. CDR1 and CDR2 from the germline V gene are LNHDA and SQIVND (reference sequence). The CDR3 here is CATDRGHTQYF. The DNA of the CDR3 is TGTGCAACGGACAGGGGGCACACGCAGTATTTT.

CDR3 sequence: CSVEGQANTGELFF. CDR3 coding DNA: TGCAGCGTTGAAGGACAGGCGAACACCGGGGAGCTGTTTTTT. J is TRBJ2-2 and V is TRBV29-1; the D gene is possibly TRBD1 (6 bases). V was cut by 1 base and J by 0 bases, with 6 bases left in between. This CDR3 comprises 14 residues. The germline V gene encodes CDR1 SQVTM and CDR2 ANQGSEA.

The rearrangement links TRBV6-1 to TRBJ2-7; possible D gene TRBD1, 5 bases. The germline V gene has CDR1 MNHNS and CDR2 SASEGT. CDR3 length: 14 amino acids. V dropped 8 bases and J dropped 3 bases, with 17 bases sitting between them. This CDR3 reads CASYLEAGIYEQYF. For the CDR3, the DNA is TGTGCCAGCTACCTTGAGGCAGGGATCTACGAGCAGTACTTC.

V is TRBV9 and J is TRBJ1-2; D is undetermined. The CDR3 sequence is 13 residues long. The germline gives CDR1 SGDLS, CDR2 YYNGEE. Between the trimmed V and J ends, which lost 2 bases and 5 bases, there was a span of 10 bases. The CDR3 protein is CASSVKGSYGYTF. The CDR3 DNA sequence: TGTGCCAGCAGCGTCAAAGGGTCTTATGGCTACACCTTC.

This clone was counted once. The genes are TRBV4-1 and TRBJ2-2; 11 bases align to TRBD1. Trimming took 4 bases from V and 2 from J; bases not matched to a gene: 15. The germline CDR1 and CDR2 sequences are MGHRA and YSYEKL. The CDR3 covers 20 residues. This CDR3 reads CASSPGDRGGAGVNTGELFF. DNA for the CDR3: TGCGCCAGCAGCCCAGGGGACAGGGGGGGAGCGGGAGTAAACACCGGGGAGCTGTTTTTT.

The chain recombines TRBV27 with TRBJ2-7, with D uncertain. The V and J ends lost 2 bases and 3 bases respectively, with 17 bases between them. Per the germline V gene, CDR1 is MNHEY and CDR2 is SMNVEV (reference sequence). The CDR3 has 16 residues. CDR3 protein: CASSLPPVLGHYEQYF. In nucleotides, the CDR3 is TGTGCCAGCAGTTTACCCCCGGTTTTAGGGCACTACGAGCAGTACTTC.